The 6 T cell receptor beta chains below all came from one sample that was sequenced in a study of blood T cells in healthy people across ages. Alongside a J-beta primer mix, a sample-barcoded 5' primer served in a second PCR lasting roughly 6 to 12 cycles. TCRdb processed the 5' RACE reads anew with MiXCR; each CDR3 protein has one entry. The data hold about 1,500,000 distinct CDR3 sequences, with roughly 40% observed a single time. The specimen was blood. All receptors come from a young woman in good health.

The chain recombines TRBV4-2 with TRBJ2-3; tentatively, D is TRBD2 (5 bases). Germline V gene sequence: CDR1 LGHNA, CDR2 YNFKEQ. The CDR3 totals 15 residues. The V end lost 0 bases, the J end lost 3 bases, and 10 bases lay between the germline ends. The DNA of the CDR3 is TGTGCCAGCAGCCAAGACGGGATAGGAACAGATACGCAGTATTTT. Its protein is CASSQDGIGTDTQYF.

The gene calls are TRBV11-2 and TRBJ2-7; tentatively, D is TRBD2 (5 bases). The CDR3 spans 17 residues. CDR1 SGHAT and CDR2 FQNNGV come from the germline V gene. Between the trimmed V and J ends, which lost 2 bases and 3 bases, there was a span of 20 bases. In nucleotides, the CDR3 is TGTGCCAGCAGCTTAATGGAGGATCCCCGATCCTTCTACGAGCAGTACTTC. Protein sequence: CASSLMEDPRSFYEQYF.

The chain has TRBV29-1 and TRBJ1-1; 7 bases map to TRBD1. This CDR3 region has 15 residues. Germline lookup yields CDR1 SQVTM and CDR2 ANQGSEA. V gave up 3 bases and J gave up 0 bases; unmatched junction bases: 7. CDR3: CSVDLGDSLNTEAFF. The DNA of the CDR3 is TGCAGCGTTGATTTAGGGGACAGTTTGAACACTGAAGCTTTCTTT.

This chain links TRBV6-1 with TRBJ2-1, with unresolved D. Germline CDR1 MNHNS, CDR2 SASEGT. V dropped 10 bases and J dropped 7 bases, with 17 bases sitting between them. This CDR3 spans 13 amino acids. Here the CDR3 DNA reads TGTGCCACCAGCCGGGCCCCCCAGAATGAGCAGTTCTTC. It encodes CATSRAPQNEQFF.

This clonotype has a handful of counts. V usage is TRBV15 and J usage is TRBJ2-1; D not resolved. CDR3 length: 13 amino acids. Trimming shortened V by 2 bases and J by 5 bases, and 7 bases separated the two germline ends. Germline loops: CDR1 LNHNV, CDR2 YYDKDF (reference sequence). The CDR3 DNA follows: TGTGCCACCAGCAGACTTATTAACAATGAGCAGTTCTTC. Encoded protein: CATSRLINNEQFF.

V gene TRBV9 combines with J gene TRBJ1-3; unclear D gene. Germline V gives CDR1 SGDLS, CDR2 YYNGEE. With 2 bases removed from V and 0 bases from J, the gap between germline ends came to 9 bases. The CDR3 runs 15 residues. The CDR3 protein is CASSVSDVSGNTIYF. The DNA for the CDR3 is TGTGCCAGCAGCGTGTCTGACGTCTCTGGAAACACCATATATTTT.